The 10 T cell receptor beta chains reported below all come from one sample, sequenced in a study of blood T cell repertoires in COVID-19. Sequencing used immunoSEQ multiplex PCR; TCRdb keeps in-frame clones, though not all of them. The sample contains under 85,000 clones, roughly 84% of which appear only once. The material sequenced was peripheral blood. The receptors here all came from a man aged 50-60 years with acute or convalescent COVID-19.

The chain has TRBV7-2 and TRBJ2-1, with TRBD2 identical over 10 bases. The CDR3 totals 15 residues. Germline CDR1 SGHTA, CDR2 FQGNSA. J gave up 6 bases and V 8 bases, and 10 bases lay outside the gene matches. For the CDR3, the DNA is TGTGCCAGCTCGAAAGCCAGCGGGGGGGCCAATGAGCAGTTCTTC. It yields the protein CASSKASGGANEQFF.

V gene TRBV10-3 combines with J gene TRBJ2-2; TRBD2 agrees at 9 bases. The CDR3 contains 16 residues. CDR1 and CDR2 (germline): ENHRY, SYGVKD. The ends lost 2 bases at V and 3 bases at J; junction bases unmatched: 4. CDR3 DNA sequence: TGTGCCATCAGTGAGGCGCGGGGGGGGTACACCGGGGAGCTGTTTTTT. This codes for CAISEARGGYTGELFF.

The V and J genes are TRBV24-1 and TRBJ2-1; 8 bases agree with TRBD1. Germline-derived CDR1 and CDR2 are KGHDR and SFDVKD. V gave up 5 bases and J gave up 1 base; unmatched junction bases: 6. The CDR3 consists of 16 residues. CDR3 protein: CATSGLTGESYNEQFF. The CDR3 bases are TGTGCCACCAGTGGGCTGACAGGGGAATCCTACAATGAGCAGTTCTTC.

V and J are TRBV9 and TRBJ2-1; maybe TRBD2 (6 bases). The CDR3 has 17 residues. Deletions cut 3 bases from V and 0 bases from J, with 16 bases between. In germline, CDR1 is SGDLS, CDR2 YYNGEE. The CDR3 nucleotides are TGTGCCAGCAGCGCCAAAGGAGGGGTGATCTCCTACAATGAGCAGTTCTTC. Amino acids: CASSAKGGVISYNEQFF.

The chain employs TRBV30 and TRBJ2-3; maybe TRBD1 (5 bases). V gave up 3 bases and J gave up 7 bases, with 8 bases separating them. There are 11 residues in the CDR3. Germline V gives CDR1 GTSNPN, CDR2 SVGIG (reference sequence). The CDR3 region is CAWSPGNTQYF. CDR3 nucleotides: TGTGCCTGGAGCCCAGGGAATACGCAGTATTTT.

This clone was seen more than once but under ten times. V and J are TRBV21-1 and TRBJ2-1; the table names TRBD2, a call not compared with the DNA. TRBV21-1 is a pseudogene. The CDR3 contains 16 residues. In DNA form, the CDR3 reads TGTGCCAGCAGCAAAGATCGGACTAGCGGGAGAGGTGAGCAGTTCTTC. Protein product: CASSKDRTSGRGEQFF.

This chain joins TRBV4-1 and TRBJ2-3; D not resolved. Between the trimmed V and J ends, which lost 1 base and 2 bases, there was a span of 10 bases. Germline V gene sequence: CDR1 MGHRA, CDR2 YSYEKL. CDR3 length equals 15 residues. The CDR3 nucleotides read TGCGCCAGCAGCCAAGGACCAACTAACACAGATACGCAGTATTTT. Translation gives CASSQGPTNTDTQYF.

DNA of the CDR3: TGTGCCAGCAGTCCCGGTCCAGAGGGGGAAGATCGTGGAAACACCATATATTTT. Its translation: CASSPGPEGEDRGNTIYF. The V call is TRBV6-6, the J call TRBJ1-3, with D tentatively TRBD1 (6 bases). Germline values: CDR1 MNHNY, CDR2 SVGAGI (reference sequence). The CDR3 consists of 18 residues. The V end lost 5 bases, the J end lost 3 bases, and 23 bases lay between the germline ends.

The chain has TRBV7-9 and TRBJ2-2, with D unresolved. The germline V gene encodes CDR1 SEHNR and CDR2 FQNEAQ (reference sequence). This CDR3 has 15 residues. Trimming left V 1 base short and J 0 bases short, with 6 bases between. The CDR3 DNA follows: TGTGCCAGCAGCTTAGTTGCGGCGAACACCGGGGAGCTGTTTTTT. Protein: CASSLVAANTGELFF.

The chain employs TRBV6-2 or TRBV6-3 and TRBJ1-2, with D hard to call. V was pared by 0 bases and J by 4 bases, with 6 bases between. This CDR3 contains 13 residues. Germline values: CDR1 MNHEY, CDR2 SVGEGT. CDR3 nucleotides: TGTGCCAGCAGTTACTCAGAGAGCTATGGCTACACCTTC. Protein sequence: CASSYSESYGYTF.